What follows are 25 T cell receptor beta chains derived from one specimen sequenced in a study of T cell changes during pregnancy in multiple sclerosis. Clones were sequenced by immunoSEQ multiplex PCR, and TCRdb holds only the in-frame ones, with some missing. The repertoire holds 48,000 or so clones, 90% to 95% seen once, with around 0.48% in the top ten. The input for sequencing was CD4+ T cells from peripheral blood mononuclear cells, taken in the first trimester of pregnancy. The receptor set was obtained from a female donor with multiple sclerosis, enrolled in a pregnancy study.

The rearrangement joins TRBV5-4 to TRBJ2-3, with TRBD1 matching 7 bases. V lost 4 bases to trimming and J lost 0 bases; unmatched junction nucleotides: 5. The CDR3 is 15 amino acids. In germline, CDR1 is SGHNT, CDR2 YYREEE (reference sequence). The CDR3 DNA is TGTGCCAGCAGCCTGACAGGGCATAGCACAGATACGCAGTATTTT. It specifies CASSLTGHSTDTQYF.

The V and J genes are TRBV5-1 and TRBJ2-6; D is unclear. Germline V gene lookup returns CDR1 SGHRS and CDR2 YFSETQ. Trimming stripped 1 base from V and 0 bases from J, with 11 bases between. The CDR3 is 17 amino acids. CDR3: CASSLLAEFSGANVLTF. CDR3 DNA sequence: TGCGCCAGCAGCTTGCTGGCAGAATTCTCTGGGGCCAACGTCCTGACTTTC.

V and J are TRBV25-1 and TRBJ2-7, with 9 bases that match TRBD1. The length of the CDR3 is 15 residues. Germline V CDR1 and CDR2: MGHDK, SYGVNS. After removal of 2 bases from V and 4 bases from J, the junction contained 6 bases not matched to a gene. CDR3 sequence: CASSEANRGRYEQYF. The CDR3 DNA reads TGTGCCAGCAGTGAAGCGAACAGGGGGCGGTACGAGCAGTACTTC.

The CDR3 nucleotides read TGCGCCAGCAGCTGGAGCGGGGGGGCGATCACTAGCACAGATACGCAGTATTTT. Translating gives CASSWSGGAITSTDTQYF. V usage is TRBV5-1 and J usage is TRBJ2-3; 10 nucleotides align to TRBD2. The CDR3 sequence is 18 residues long. CDR1 and CDR2 from the germline V gene are SGHRS and YFSETQ. The trim removed 3 bases at V and 0 bases at J, leaving 10 bases unmatched.

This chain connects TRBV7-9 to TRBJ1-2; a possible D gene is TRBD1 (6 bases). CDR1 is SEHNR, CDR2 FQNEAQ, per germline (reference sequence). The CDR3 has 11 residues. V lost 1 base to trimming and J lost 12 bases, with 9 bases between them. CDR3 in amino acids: CASSLGTAHTF. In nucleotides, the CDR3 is TGTGCCAGCAGCTTAGGGACAGCACACACCTTC.

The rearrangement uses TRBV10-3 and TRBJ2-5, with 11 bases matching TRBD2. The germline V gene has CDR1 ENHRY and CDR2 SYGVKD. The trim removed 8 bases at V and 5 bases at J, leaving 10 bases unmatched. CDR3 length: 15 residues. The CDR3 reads CAIRSSGGPRETQYF. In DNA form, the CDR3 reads TGTGCCATCCGTTCTAGCGGGGGGCCCCGGGAGACCCAGTACTTC.

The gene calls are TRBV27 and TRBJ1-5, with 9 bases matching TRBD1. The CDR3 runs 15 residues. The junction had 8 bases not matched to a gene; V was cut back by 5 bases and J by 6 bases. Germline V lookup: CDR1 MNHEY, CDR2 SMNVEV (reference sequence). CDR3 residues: CASSPRDRVGQPQHF. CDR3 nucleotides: TGTGCCAGCAGTCCTCGGGACAGGGTGGGTCAGCCCCAGCATTTT.

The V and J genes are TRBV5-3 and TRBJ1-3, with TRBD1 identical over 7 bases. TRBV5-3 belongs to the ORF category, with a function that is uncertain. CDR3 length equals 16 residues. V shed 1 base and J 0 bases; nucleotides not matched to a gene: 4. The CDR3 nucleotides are TGTGCCAGAAGCTTGAGGGGGCCTTTCTCTGGAAACACCATATATTTT. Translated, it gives CARSLRGPFSGNTIYF.

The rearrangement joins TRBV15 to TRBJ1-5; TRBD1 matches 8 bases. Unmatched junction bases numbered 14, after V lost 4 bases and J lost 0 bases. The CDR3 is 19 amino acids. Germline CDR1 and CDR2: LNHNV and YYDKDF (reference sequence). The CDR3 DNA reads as TGTGCCACCAGCAATTTTGTTTTTTCAGGGGGCCTTAGCAATCAGCCCCAGCATTTT. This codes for CATSNFVFSGGLSNQPQHF.

CDR3 in amino acids: CASSLGRYTGTQYF. In DNA form, the CDR3 reads TGTGCCAGCAGCTTGGGACGGTACACGGGTACGCAGTATTTT. V gene TRBV5-8 combines with J gene TRBJ2-3, with unresolved D. Trimming stripped 0 bases from V and 8 bases from J, with 13 bases between. This CDR3 spans 14 amino acids. Germline V gene lookup returns CDR1 SGHTS and CDR2 YDEGEE.

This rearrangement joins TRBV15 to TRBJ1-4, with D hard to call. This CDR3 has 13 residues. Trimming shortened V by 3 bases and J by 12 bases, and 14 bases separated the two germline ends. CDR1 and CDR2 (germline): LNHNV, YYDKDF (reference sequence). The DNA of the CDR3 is TGTGCCACCAGCAGGGGCATCTTCGCCGAACTGTTTTTT. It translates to CATSRGIFAELFF.

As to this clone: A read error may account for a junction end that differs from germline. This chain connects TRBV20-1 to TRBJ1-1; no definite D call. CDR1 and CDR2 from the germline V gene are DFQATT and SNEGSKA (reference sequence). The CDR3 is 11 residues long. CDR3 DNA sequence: TGTGCCTCCTCGGGGAACACTGAAGCTTTCTTT. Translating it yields CASSGNTEAFF.

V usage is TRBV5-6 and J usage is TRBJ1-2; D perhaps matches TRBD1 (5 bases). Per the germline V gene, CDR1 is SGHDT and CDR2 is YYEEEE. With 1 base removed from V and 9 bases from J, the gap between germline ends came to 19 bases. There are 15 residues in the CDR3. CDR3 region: CASSLRGSRGSSYTF. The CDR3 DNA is TGTGCCAGCAGCTTGAGGGGTTCCCGGGGGTCAAGCTACACCTTC. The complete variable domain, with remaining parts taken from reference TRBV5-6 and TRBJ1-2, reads DAGVTQSPTHLIKTRGQQVTLRCSPKSGHDTVSWYQQALGQGPQFIFQYYEEEERQRGNFPDRFSGHQFPNYSSELNVNALLLGDSALYLCASSLRGSRGSSYTFGSGTRLTVV.

The CDR3 DNA follows: TGTGCCACCACCGAAGCAGGGGGCACCGGGGAGCTGTTTTTT. This encodes CATTEAGGTGELFF. The chain uses TRBV7-9 and TRBJ2-2; 7 bases align to TRBD1. V was clipped by 10 bases and J by 4 bases; unmatched bases: 9. CDR1 SEHNR and CDR2 FQNEAQ come from the germline V gene (reference sequence). The CDR3 contains 14 residues.

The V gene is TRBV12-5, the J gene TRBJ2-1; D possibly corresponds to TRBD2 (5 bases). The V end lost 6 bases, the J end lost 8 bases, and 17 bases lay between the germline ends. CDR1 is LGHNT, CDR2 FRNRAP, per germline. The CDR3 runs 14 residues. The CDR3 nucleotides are TGTGCTAGTGGCCCCGGCCGGCCGAGGGATGAGCAGTTCTTC. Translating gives CASGPGRPRDEQFF.

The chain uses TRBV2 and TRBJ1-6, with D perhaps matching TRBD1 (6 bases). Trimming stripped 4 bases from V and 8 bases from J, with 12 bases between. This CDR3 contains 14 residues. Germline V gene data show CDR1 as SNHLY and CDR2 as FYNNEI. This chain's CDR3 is CASSGWGLDSPLHF. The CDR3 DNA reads TGTGCCAGCAGTGGGTGGGGGCTGGATTCACCCCTCCACTTT.

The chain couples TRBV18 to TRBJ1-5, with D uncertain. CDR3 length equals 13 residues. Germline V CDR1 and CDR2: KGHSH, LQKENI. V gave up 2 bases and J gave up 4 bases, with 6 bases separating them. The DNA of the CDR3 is TGTGCCAGCTCACCATATCTAAATCAGCCCCAGCATTTT. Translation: CASSPYLNQPQHF.

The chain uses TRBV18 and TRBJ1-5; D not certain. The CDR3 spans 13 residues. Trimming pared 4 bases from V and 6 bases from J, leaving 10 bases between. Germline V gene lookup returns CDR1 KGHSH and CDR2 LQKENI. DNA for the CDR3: TGTGCCAGCTCACTGGCGGAAACTCAGCCCCAGCATTTT. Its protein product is CASSLAETQPQHF.

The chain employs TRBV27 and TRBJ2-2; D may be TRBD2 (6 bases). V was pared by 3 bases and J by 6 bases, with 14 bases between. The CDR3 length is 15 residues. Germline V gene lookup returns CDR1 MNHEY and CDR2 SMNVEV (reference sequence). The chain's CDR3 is CASSFWRGMAGELFF. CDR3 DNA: TGTGCCAGCAGTTTTTGGCGGGGAATGGCCGGGGAGCTGTTTTTT.

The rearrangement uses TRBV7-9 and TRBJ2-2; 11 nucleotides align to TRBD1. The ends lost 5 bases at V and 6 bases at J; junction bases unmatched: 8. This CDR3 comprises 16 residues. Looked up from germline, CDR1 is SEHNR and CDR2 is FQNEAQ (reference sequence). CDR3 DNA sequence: TGTGCCAGCAGCCGGGGGACAGGGGGGCTCGCCGGGGAGCTGTTTTTT. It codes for CASSRGTGGLAGELFF.

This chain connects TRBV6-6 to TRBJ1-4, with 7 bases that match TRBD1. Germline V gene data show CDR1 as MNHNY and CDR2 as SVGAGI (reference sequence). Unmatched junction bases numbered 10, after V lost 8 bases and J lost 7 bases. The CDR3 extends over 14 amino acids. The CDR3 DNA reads TGTGCCAGCGGAAGACAGGGAGATAGTGAAAAACTGTTTTTT. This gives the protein CASGRQGDSEKLFF.

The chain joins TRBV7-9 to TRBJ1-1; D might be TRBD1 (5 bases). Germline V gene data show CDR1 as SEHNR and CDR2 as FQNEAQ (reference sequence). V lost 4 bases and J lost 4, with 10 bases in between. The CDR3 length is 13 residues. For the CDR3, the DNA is TGTGCCAGCAGCTGGGGCGGGACCACTGAAGCTTTCTTT. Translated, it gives CASSWGGTTEAFF. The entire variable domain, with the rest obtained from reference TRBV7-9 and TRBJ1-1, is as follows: DTGVSQNPRHKITKRGQNVTFRCDPISEHNRLYWYRQTLGQGPEFLTYFQNEAQLEKSRLLSDRFSAERPKGSFSTLEIQRTEQGDSAMYLCASSWGGTTEAFFGQGTRLTVV.

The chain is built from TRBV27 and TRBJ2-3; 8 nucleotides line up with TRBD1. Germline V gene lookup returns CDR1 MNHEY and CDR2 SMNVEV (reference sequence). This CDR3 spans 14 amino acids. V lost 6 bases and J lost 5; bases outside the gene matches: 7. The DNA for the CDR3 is TGTGCCAGCAGCCCCAGGGGGCGAGAAGATACGCAGTATTTT. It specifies CASSPRGREDTQYF.

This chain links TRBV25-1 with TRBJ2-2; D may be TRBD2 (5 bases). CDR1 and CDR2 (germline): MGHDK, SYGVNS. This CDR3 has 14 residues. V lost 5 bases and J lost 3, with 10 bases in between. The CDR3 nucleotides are TGTGCCAGCAGTTGGGTCGGGGACACCGGGGAGCTGTTTTTT. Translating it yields CASSWVGDTGELFF.

In DNA form, the CDR3 reads TGTGCCAGCAGACTAGATAGCGGCAGGCTAAACACTGAAGCTTTCTTT. Amino acids: CASRLDSGRLNTEAFF. The J gene is TRBJ1-1, the V gene TRBV2; D call uncertain. CDR3 size: 16 residues. V lost 6 bases and J lost 2, with 19 bases in between. Germline V gene data show CDR1 as SNHLY and CDR2 as FYNNEI.